Listed below are T cell receptor beta chains from one sample, sequenced in a study of T-cell reconstitution after alpha-beta-depleted transplantation in children. TCRdb itself ran the PCR reads through MiXCR, one entry per CDR3 protein. The repertoire has hundreds of thousands of distinct CDR3 sequences, around 23% of them found once; the top ten carry about 14%. The sample in question was PBMCs, mostly from graft donor cells, obtained 360 days after TCRalphabeta/CD19-depleted stem cell transplant. All receptors derive from a boy younger than two who had a stem cell transplant for acute myeloid leukemia, so the T cells may come from the graft donor. The CDR3 runs from the conserved cysteine through the conserved F or W. The D gene is left open where the match is weak. A row's size may be missing; if present it is once, few, many or a size class.

clone size: -
J gene: TRBJ1-1
CDR3 length: 13
D gene: -
V gene: TRBV20-1
CDR3 protein: CSAGTVLNTEAFF
CDR3 DNA: TGCAGTGCTGGGACTGTTTTGAACACTGAAGCTTTCTTT

clone size: many
J gene: TRBJ2-3
CDR3 length: 14
D gene: -
V gene: TRBV29-1
CDR3 protein: CSVEPWVGTDTQYF
CDR3 DNA: TGCAGCGTTGAACCCTGGGTGGGGACAGATACGCAGTATTTT

clone size: many
J gene: TRBJ2-3
CDR3 length: 17
D gene: TRBD1
V gene: TRBV5-1
CDR3 protein: CASSRFGQGHDPDTQYF
CDR3 DNA: TGCGCCAGCAGCCGTTTCGGACAGGGACATGATCCAGATACGCAGTATTTT

clone size: many
J gene: TRBJ2-5
CDR3 length: 14
D gene: -
V gene: TRBV5-1
CDR3 protein: CASSPLHPRETQYF
CDR3 DNA: TGCGCCAGCAGCCCACTCCACCCGAGGGAGACCCAGTACTTC

clone size: -
J gene: TRBJ1-2
CDR3 length: 13
D gene: -
V gene: TRBV29-1
CDR3 protein: CSDRTAVNYGYTF
CDR3 DNA: TGCAGTGATCGGACGGCGGTTAACTATGGCTACACCTTC

clone size: few
J gene: TRBJ1-1
CDR3 length: 16
D gene: TRBD1
V gene: TRBV6-2/TRBV6-3
CDR3 protein: CASTKAHRQGITEAFF
CDR3 DNA: TGTGCCAGCACCAAGGCCCACCGACAGGGGATCACTGAAGCTTTCTTT

clone size: many
J gene: TRBJ2-1
CDR3 length: 11
D gene: -
V gene: TRBV2
CDR3 protein: CAGDTYNEQFF
CDR3 DNA: TGTGCCGGAGACACCTACAATGAGCAGTTCTTC

clone size: -
J gene: TRBJ2-5
CDR3 length: 12
D gene: -
V gene: TRBV7-9
CDR3 protein: CATPTSQETQYF
CDR3 DNA: TGTGCCACCCCGACCAGTCAAGAGACCCAGTACTTC

clone size: -
J gene: TRBJ1-2
CDR3 length: 14
D gene: -
V gene: TRBV28
CDR3 protein: CASSSHGTGRERAF
CDR3 DNA: TGTGCCAGCAGTTCCCATGGAACAGGGCGGGAGCGCGCCTTC

clone size: -
J gene: TRBJ2-1
CDR3 length: 13
D gene: -
V gene: TRBV20-1
CDR3 protein: CSARRGRFNEQFF
CDR3 DNA: TGCAGTGCCCGGCGGGGTCGGTTCAATGAGCAGTTCTTC

clone size: many
J gene: TRBJ2-2
CDR3 length: 15
D gene: TRBD1
V gene: TRBV12-3/TRBV12-4
CDR3 protein: CASSWGQGRSGELFF
CDR3 DNA: TGTGCCAGCAGTTGGGGACAGGGCCGTAGCGGGGAGCTGTTTTTT

clone size: few
J gene: TRBJ2-3
CDR3 length: 13
D gene: -
V gene: TRBV9
CDR3 protein: CASSGSPDHTQYF
CDR3 DNA: TGTGCCAGCAGCGGTAGCCCCGATCATACGCAGTATTTT

clone size: many
J gene: TRBJ2-1
CDR3 length: 13
D gene: -
V gene: TRBV4-1
CDR3 protein: CASSHAGQNEQFF
CDR3 DNA: TGCGCCAGCAGCCATGCAGGACAGAATGAGCAGTTCTTC

clone size: few
J gene: TRBJ2-3
CDR3 length: 18
D gene: TRBD1
V gene: TRBV10-3
CDR3 protein: CAISRPTSTGGATDTQYF
CDR3 DNA: TGTGCCATCTCGCGTCCGACATCGACAGGGGGCGCTACAGATACGCAGTATTTT

clone size: many
J gene: TRBJ1-6
CDR3 length: 14
D gene: -
V gene: TRBV18
CDR3 protein: CASSPPGRSFPLHF
CDR3 DNA: TGTGCCAGCTCACCACCGGGGAGGTCTTTCCCCCTCCACTTT

clone size: -
J gene: TRBJ2-2
CDR3 length: 17
D gene: -
V gene: TRBV6-5
CDR3 protein: CASSYSTPNQATGELFF
CDR3 DNA: TGTGCCAGCAGTTACTCGACGCCTAACCAAGCTACCGGGGAGCTGTTTTTT

clone size: few
J gene: TRBJ2-1
CDR3 length: 16
D gene: -
V gene: TRBV7-9
CDR3 protein: CASSPGFGGLYNEQFF
CDR3 DNA: TGTGCCAGCAGCCCGGGGTTTGGTGGCCTCTACAATGAGCAGTTCTTC

clone size: few
J gene: TRBJ2-5
CDR3 length: 16
D gene: -
V gene: TRBV12-3/TRBV12-4
CDR3 protein: CASSLTLGQRQETQYF
CDR3 DNA: TGTGCCAGCAGTTTAACCCTCGGACAGCGCCAAGAGACCCAGTACTTC

clone size: few
J gene: TRBJ2-5
CDR3 length: 13
D gene: -
V gene: TRBV20-1
CDR3 protein: CSASGGGKETQYF
CDR3 DNA: TGCAGTGCTAGCGGCGGGGGCAAAGAGACCCAGTACTTC

clone size: few
J gene: TRBJ1-5
CDR3 length: 13
D gene: -
V gene: TRBV9
CDR3 protein: CASREGVNQPQHF
CDR3 DNA: TGTGCCAGCAGAGAAGGGGTTAATCAGCCCCAGCATTTT

clone size: few
J gene: TRBJ1-1
CDR3 length: 15
D gene: TRBD1
V gene: TRBV29-1
CDR3 protein: CSVEEGGQGWGEAFF
CDR3 DNA: TGCAGCGTTGAAGAAGGAGGACAGGGATGGGGTGAAGCTTTCTTT

clone size: -
J gene: TRBJ1-1
CDR3 length: 13
D gene: -
V gene: TRBV12-5
CDR3 protein: CASGPPGGTEAFF
CDR3 DNA: TGTGCTAGTGGCCCGCCGGGTGGGACTGAAGCTTTCTTT

clone size: many
J gene: TRBJ2-1
CDR3 length: 16
D gene: -
V gene: TRBV15
CDR3 protein: CATSSRAPTSPDEQFF
CDR3 DNA: TGTGCCACCAGCAGCAGAGCTCCGACTAGTCCGGATGAGCAGTTCTTC

clone size: few
J gene: TRBJ1-5
CDR3 length: 15
D gene: TRBD1
V gene: TRBV5-1
CDR3 protein: CASSSGQGSNQPQHF
CDR3 DNA: TGCGCCAGCAGCTCGGGACAGGGTAGCAATCAGCCCCAGCATTTT

clone size: -
J gene: TRBJ2-3
CDR3 length: 15
D gene: -
V gene: TRBV12-3/TRBV12-4
CDR3 protein: CASSSPFLGADTQYF
CDR3 DNA: TGTGCCAGCAGTTCCCCTTTTTTAGGCGCAGATACGCAGTATTTT

clone size: many
J gene: TRBJ2-1
CDR3 length: 15
D gene: -
V gene: TRBV27
CDR3 protein: CASREIGGNYNEQFF
CDR3 DNA: TGTGCCAGCAGGGAAATAGGGGGGAACTACAATGAGCAGTTCTTC

clone size: many
J gene: TRBJ1-6
CDR3 length: 15
D gene: TRBD1
V gene: TRBV4-3
CDR3 protein: CASSPGQGGNSPLHF
CDR3 DNA: TGCGCCAGCAGCCCGGGACAGGGGGGCAATTCACCCCTCCACTTT

clone size: -
J gene: TRBJ1-5
CDR3 length: 15
D gene: -
V gene: TRBV12-3/TRBV12-4
CDR3 protein: CASSLRGREAKPQHF
CDR3 DNA: TGTGCCAGCAGTTTAAGAGGCAGGGAGGCGAAGCCCCAGCATTTT

clone size: -
J gene: TRBJ2-3
CDR3 length: 14
D gene: -
V gene: TRBV11-2
CDR3 protein: CASSLDTPGDTQYF
CDR3 DNA: TGTGCCAGCAGCTTGGATACCCCGGGGGATACGCAGTATTTT

clone size: -
J gene: TRBJ2-7
CDR3 length: 13
D gene: -
V gene: TRBV18
CDR3 protein: CASSPPARYEQYF
CDR3 DNA: TGTGCCAGCTCACCGCCAGCCCGCTACGAGCAGTACTTC

clone size: -
J gene: TRBJ1-2
CDR3 length: 14
D gene: TRBD1
V gene: TRBV11-2
CDR3 protein: CASSPGTGLYGYTF
CDR3 DNA: TGTGCCAGCAGCCCGGGGACAGGGCTTTATGGCTACACCTTC

clone size: many
J gene: TRBJ2-4
CDR3 length: 13
D gene: TRBD2
V gene: TRBV20-1
CDR3 protein: CSAITGLENIQYF
CDR3 DNA: TGCAGTGCTATAACGGGACTAGAAAACATTCAGTACTTC

clone size: few
J gene: TRBJ2-5
CDR3 length: 16
D gene: -
V gene: TRBV4-3
CDR3 protein: CASSQLTSTGEETQYF
CDR3 DNA: TGCGCCAGCAGCCAATTAACTAGTACGGGAGAAGAGACCCAGTACTTC

clone size: few
J gene: TRBJ2-2
CDR3 length: 18
D gene: TRBD2
V gene: TRBV11-1
CDR3 protein: CASSPPGGLASNTGELFF
CDR3 DNA: TGTGCCAGCAGCCCGCCCGGTGGACTAGCGTCGAACACCGGGGAGCTGTTTTTT

clone size: few
J gene: TRBJ2-1
CDR3 length: 13
D gene: TRBD2
V gene: TRBV15
CDR3 protein: CATRGGLNNEQFF
CDR3 DNA: TGTGCCACTCGGGGGGGCCTGAACAATGAGCAGTTCTTC

clone size: -
J gene: TRBJ2-1
CDR3 length: 13
D gene: TRBD2
V gene: TRBV12-3/TRBV12-4
CDR3 protein: CANSGGKVSEQFF
CDR3 DNA: TGTGCCAATAGCGGGGGTAAGGTTAGTGAGCAGTTCTTC

clone size: many
J gene: TRBJ2-3
CDR3 length: 16
D gene: -
V gene: TRBV5-1
CDR3 protein: CASSLGRGLNTDTQYF
CDR3 DNA: TGCGCCAGCAGCTTGGGCCGAGGGCTTAACACAGATACGCAGTATTTT

clone size: -
J gene: TRBJ2-5
CDR3 length: 16
D gene: -
V gene: TRBV3-1
CDR3 protein: CASSPEPGHPEETQYF
CDR3 DNA: TGTGCCAGCAGCCCCGAACCGGGACACCCCGAGGAGACCCAGTACTTC

clone size: many
J gene: TRBJ1-6
CDR3 length: 15
D gene: TRBD1
V gene: TRBV29-1
CDR3 protein: CSVEVPRGGNSPLHF
CDR3 DNA: TGCAGCGTTGAAGTCCCCAGGGGGGGTAATTCACCCCTCCACTTT

clone size: -
J gene: TRBJ2-5
CDR3 length: 14
D gene: -
V gene: TRBV3-1
CDR3 protein: CASSQEGVEETQYF
CDR3 DNA: TGTGCCAGCAGCCAAGAAGGGGTTGAGGAGACCCAGTACTTC

clone size: -
J gene: TRBJ2-7
CDR3 length: 16
D gene: TRBD1
V gene: TRBV9
CDR3 protein: CASSVGPDRDSYEQYF
CDR3 DNA: TGTGCCAGCAGCGTAGGCCCTGACAGGGACTCCTACGAGCAGTACTTC

clone size: -
J gene: TRBJ2-1
CDR3 length: 13
D gene: TRBD2
V gene: TRBV2
CDR3 protein: CASQAGAYNEQFF
CDR3 DNA: TGTGCCAGCCAAGCGGGGGCCTACAATGAGCAGTTCTTC

clone size: few
J gene: TRBJ1-2
CDR3 length: 15
D gene: -
V gene: TRBV12-3/TRBV12-4
CDR3 protein: CASGQGPSFNYGYTF
CDR3 DNA: TGTGCCAGTGGGCAGGGCCCTTCATTTAACTATGGCTACACCTTC

clone size: few
J gene: TRBJ1-5
CDR3 length: 15
D gene: TRBD1
V gene: TRBV15
CDR3 protein: CATSRDQGGYQPQHF
CDR3 DNA: TGTGCCACCAGCAGAGATCAGGGGGGATATCAGCCCCAGCATTTT

clone size: many
J gene: TRBJ2-5
CDR3 length: 15
D gene: -
V gene: TRBV7-2
CDR3 protein: CASSLGRGGGETQYF
CDR3 DNA: TGTGCCAGCAGCTTAGGACGCGGGGGCGGTGAGACCCAGTACTTC

clone size: -
J gene: TRBJ2-1
CDR3 length: 16
D gene: -
V gene: TRBV6-1
CDR3 protein: CASRPLGGAPYNEQFF
CDR3 DNA: TGTGCCAGCAGGCCATTAGGGGGTGCCCCTTACAATGAGCAGTTCTTC

clone size: few
J gene: TRBJ2-1
CDR3 length: 12
D gene: -
V gene: TRBV20-1
CDR3 protein: CRRGLSSHEQFF
CDR3 DNA: TGCAGACGGGGGCTCTCCAGCCATGAGCAGTTCTTC

clone size: many
J gene: TRBJ2-5
CDR3 length: 13
D gene: -
V gene: TRBV5-6
CDR3 protein: CASSQAGWETQYF
CDR3 DNA: TGTGCCAGCAGCCAAGCAGGGTGGGAGACCCAGTACTTC

clone size: many
J gene: TRBJ2-7
CDR3 length: 14
D gene: -
V gene: TRBV7-2
CDR3 protein: CASSLPRRGDEQYF
CDR3 DNA: TGTGCCAGCAGCTTACCCCGCAGGGGAGACGAGCAGTACTTC

clone size: many
J gene: TRBJ2-1
CDR3 length: 18
D gene: -
V gene: TRBV6-5
CDR3 protein: CASSYSGLGPGYYNEQFF
CDR3 DNA: TGTGCCAGCAGTTACTCGGGCCTGGGACCGGGCTACTACAATGAGCAGTTCTTC